A selection of T cell receptor beta chains follows, all from one sample in a study of blood T cell repertoires in COVID-19. Using immunoSEQ multiplex PCR, the repertoire was profiled, and TCRdb retains in-frame clones only, with some absent. The repertoire includes some 320,000 clones, 90% of them detected once, and around 2.5% sits in the top ten. Material for sequencing was PBMCs or T cells enriched from blood (not recorded which). These receptors were taken from a man aged 55 to 69 who had recovered from COVID-19. Both conserved end residues are part of each CDR3. D genes are given only for firm matches. Rows give clone size only sometimes, using once, few, many, or a class for an expanded clone.

j_gene: TRBJ1-2; v_gene: TRBV4-1; len: 16; d_gene: TRBD1; abundance: NA; CDR3nt: TGCGCCAGCAGCCCCGGGACAGGGGAAATTAACTATGGCTACACCTTC; CDR3aa: CASSPGTGEINYGYTF
j_gene: TRBJ1-4; v_gene: TRBV5-6; len: 15; d_gene: TRBD1; abundance: NA; CDR3nt: TGTGCCAGCAGCTACAGACAGGGGCACTATGAAAAACTGTTTTTT; CDR3aa: CASSYRQGHYEKLFF
j_gene: TRBJ1-5; v_gene: TRBV24-1; len: 15; d_gene: NA; abundance: NA; CDR3nt: TGTGCCACCAGTGAGTCAGGGATTGGCAATCAGCCCCAGCATTTT; CDR3aa: CATSESGIGNQPQHF
j_gene: TRBJ1-5; v_gene: TRBV7-2; len: 14; d_gene: NA; abundance: NA; CDR3nt: TGTGCCAGCAGCTCAGGCTATAGCAATCAGCCCCAGCATTTT; CDR3aa: CASSSGYSNQPQHF
j_gene: TRBJ2-3; v_gene: TRBV11-2; len: 13; d_gene: NA; abundance: NA; CDR3nt: TGTGCCAGCAGCTTACTCAGCACAGATACGCAGTATTTT; CDR3aa: CASSLLSTDTQYF
j_gene: TRBJ1-1; v_gene: TRBV29-1; len: 15; d_gene: TRBD1; abundance: NA; CDR3nt: TGCAGCGGCTCCCGGGACAGGGCGTTAGACACTGAAGCTTTCTTT; CDR3aa: CSGSRDRALDTEAFF
j_gene: TRBJ1-1; v_gene: TRBV5-5; len: 12; d_gene: NA; abundance: NA; CDR3nt: TGTGCCAGCAGCTTAATGGCGGGTGAAGCTTTCTTT; CDR3aa: CASSLMAGEAFF
j_gene: TRBJ2-2; v_gene: TRBV7-6; len: 16; d_gene: TRBD2; abundance: NA; CDR3nt: TGTGCCAGCAGCGTCAGCGGGGGGAAGAACACCGGGGAGCTGTTTTTT; CDR3aa: CASSVSGGKNTGELFF
j_gene: TRBJ2-3; v_gene: TRBV7-2; len: 15; d_gene: NA; abundance: NA; CDR3nt: TGTGCCAGCAGCTTATTTGGCCAGTCCACAGATACGCAGTATTTT; CDR3aa: CASSLFGQSTDTQYF
j_gene: TRBJ1-3; v_gene: TRBV5-5; len: 14; d_gene: NA; abundance: once; CDR3nt: TGTGCCAGCAGCTTGGAGACTTATGGAAACACCATATATTTT; CDR3aa: CASSLETYGNTIYF
j_gene: TRBJ2-5; v_gene: TRBV30; len: 12; d_gene: NA; abundance: once; CDR3nt: TGTGCCTGGAAGGGCCCGGGGGAGACCCAGTACTTC; CDR3aa: CAWKGPGETQYF
j_gene: TRBJ2-7; v_gene: TRBV2; len: 14; d_gene: NA; abundance: NA; CDR3nt: TGTGCCAGCAGTGAGGGACTCCTGACCTACGAGCAGTACTTC; CDR3aa: CASSEGLLTYEQYF
j_gene: TRBJ1-2; v_gene: TRBV19; len: 18; d_gene: NA; abundance: NA; CDR3nt: TGTGCCAGTAGTTTTAGGACAGCGACCTTCTTAACTAACTATGGCTACACCTTC; CDR3aa: CASSFRTATFLTNYGYTF
j_gene: TRBJ2-7; v_gene: TRBV6-1; len: 13; d_gene: TRBD2; abundance: once; CDR3nt: TGTGCCAGCAGTGAAGCCCGGGGGGGCGAGCAGTACTTC; CDR3aa: CASSEARGGEQYF
j_gene: TRBJ1-2; v_gene: TRBV19; len: 12; d_gene: NA; abundance: NA; CDR3nt: TGTGCCAGTACGACAGATTACTATGGCTACACCTTC; CDR3aa: CASTTDYYGYTF
j_gene: TRBJ2-3; v_gene: TRBV2; len: 16; d_gene: TRBD1; abundance: NA; CDR3nt: TGTGCCAGCAGTGAGATGGGGACCCCAGGACAGGTTACGCAGTATTTT; CDR3aa: CASSEMGTPGQVTQYF
j_gene: TRBJ1-5; v_gene: TRBV28; len: 15; d_gene: NA; abundance: NA; CDR3nt: TGTGCCAGCAGCACCCGAAAGGAGCGGGGTCAGCCCCAGCATTTT; CDR3aa: CASSTRKERGQPQHF
j_gene: TRBJ1-2; v_gene: TRBV19; len: 14; d_gene: TRBD1; abundance: NA; CDR3nt: TGTGCCAGTAGTACCTCAGGGGGGAGGACGGGCTACACCTTC; CDR3aa: CASSTSGGRTGYTF
j_gene: TRBJ1-2; v_gene: TRBV2; len: 12; d_gene: NA; abundance: NA; CDR3nt: TGTGCCAGCAGCGTAAGCAGGGCTGGCTACACCTTC; CDR3aa: CASSVSRAGYTF
j_gene: TRBJ2-3; v_gene: TRBV9; len: 15; d_gene: NA; abundance: NA; CDR3nt: TGTGCCAGCAGCGTAGAAAGGGGTCGCGCAGATACGCAGTATTTT; CDR3aa: CASSVERGRADTQYF
j_gene: TRBJ2-5; v_gene: TRBV7-9; len: 18; d_gene: NA; abundance: NA; CDR3nt: TGTGCCAGCAGCCCGCCTTCATATAATAGTATACTAGGGGAGACCCAGTACTTC; CDR3aa: CASSPPSYNSILGETQYF
j_gene: TRBJ1-5; v_gene: TRBV19; len: 15; d_gene: TRBD1; abundance: NA; CDR3nt: TGTGCCAGTAGTATCGACAGGGCCCCCTATCAGCCCCAGCATTTT; CDR3aa: CASSIDRAPYQPQHF
j_gene: TRBJ2-7; v_gene: TRBV5-4; len: 13; d_gene: TRBD2; abundance: NA; CDR3nt: TGTGCCAGCAGCGGCAACGGACTAGACGAGCAGTACTTC; CDR3aa: CASSGNGLDEQYF
j_gene: TRBJ2-7; v_gene: TRBV6-5; len: 15; d_gene: NA; abundance: NA; CDR3nt: TGTGCCAGCAGTCCCAGGGCTGAATCCCCCTACGAGCAGTACTTC; CDR3aa: CASSPRAESPYEQYF
j_gene: TRBJ2-2; v_gene: TRBV4-1; len: 17; d_gene: TRBD2; abundance: NA; CDR3nt: TGCGCCAGCAGCCGGGTTAATCTAGCGGGAGTCCCCGGGGAGCTGTTTTTT; CDR3aa: CASSRVNLAGVPGELFF
j_gene: TRBJ2-1; v_gene: TRBV10-3; len: 20; d_gene: TRBD2; abundance: NA; CDR3nt: TGTGCCATCCAGGCAACAAGACAGACATATACTAGCGGGGGTGAAAATGAGCAGTTCTTC; CDR3aa: CAIQATRQTYTSGGENEQFF
j_gene: TRBJ1-2; v_gene: TRBV29-1; len: 12; d_gene: TRBD1; abundance: few; CDR3nt: TGCAGCCTTTGGATGGCAGGGGGTGGCTACACCTTC; CDR3aa: CSLWMAGGGYTF
j_gene: TRBJ2-3; v_gene: TRBV7-9; len: 16; d_gene: TRBD2; abundance: NA; CDR3nt: TGTGCCAGCAGCTTAGGCTCGCGGGGGGCCACAGATACGCAGTATTTT; CDR3aa: CASSLGSRGATDTQYF
j_gene: TRBJ2-1; v_gene: TRBV3-1/TRBV3-2; len: 15; d_gene: TRBD2; abundance: NA; CDR3nt: TGTGCCAGCAGCCAGAGACTAGCGGGAACCAATGAGCAGTTCTTC; CDR3aa: CASSQRLAGTNEQFF
j_gene: TRBJ2-2; v_gene: TRBV24-1; len: 20; d_gene: TRBD2; abundance: NA; CDR3nt: TGTGCCACCAGTGGCCCCGGAGGACTAGCGGGGGGCTCGAACACCGGGGAGCTGTTTTTT; CDR3aa: CATSGPGGLAGGSNTGELFF
j_gene: TRBJ2-7; v_gene: TRBV5-5; len: 15; d_gene: TRBD1; abundance: NA; CDR3nt: TGTGCCAGCAGCCCGACAGGGGCGAGCTCCTACGAGCAGTACTTC; CDR3aa: CASSPTGASSYEQYF
j_gene: TRBJ2-7; v_gene: TRBV11-3; len: 15; d_gene: TRBD2; abundance: NA; CDR3nt: TGTGCCAGCAGCTCCGGGACTAGCGGGACCTACGAGCAGTACTTC; CDR3aa: CASSSGTSGTYEQYF
j_gene: TRBJ2-5; v_gene: TRBV2; len: 14; d_gene: TRBD2; abundance: NA; CDR3nt: TGTGCCAGCAGTGAGGCGGGGGGCCCGGAGACCCAGTACTTC; CDR3aa: CASSEAGGPETQYF
j_gene: TRBJ2-7; v_gene: TRBV5-6; len: 13; d_gene: TRBD2; abundance: NA; CDR3nt: TGTGCCAGCAGCCTAGGGGACTACTACGAGCAGTACTTC; CDR3aa: CASSLGDYYEQYF
j_gene: TRBJ1-4; v_gene: TRBV4-1; len: 14; d_gene: NA; abundance: NA; CDR3nt: TGCGCCAGCAGCCAACAGGGGTGGGATGAAAAACTGTTTTTT; CDR3aa: CASSQQGWDEKLFF
j_gene: TRBJ1-5; v_gene: TRBV5-6; len: 15; d_gene: TRBD1; abundance: NA; CDR3nt: TGTGCCAGCAGCGCGGACAGGGAATACAATCAGCCCCAGCATTTT; CDR3aa: CASSADREYNQPQHF
j_gene: TRBJ1-6; v_gene: TRBV6-5; len: 15; d_gene: TRBD1; abundance: NA; CDR3nt: TGTGCCAGCAGTTATAGGGACAGTGTTAATTCACCCCTCCACTTT; CDR3aa: CASSYRDSVNSPLHF
j_gene: TRBJ2-1; v_gene: TRBV7-2; len: 19; d_gene: TRBD2; abundance: NA; CDR3nt: TGTGCCAGCAGCTTAGTCCCTAGCGGGGGATCTAGCTCCTACAATGAGCAGTTCTTC; CDR3aa: CASSLVPSGGSSSYNEQFF
j_gene: TRBJ2-1; v_gene: TRBV2; len: 15; d_gene: NA; abundance: NA; CDR3nt: TGTGCCAGCAGTGTGGGCGTCAGCTCCTACAATGAGCAGTTCTTC; CDR3aa: CASSVGVSSYNEQFF
j_gene: TRBJ2-6; v_gene: TRBV4-2; len: 17; d_gene: NA; abundance: NA; CDR3nt: TGTGCCAGCAGCCAAGAAAGACACATCTCTGGGGCCAACGTCCTGACTTTC; CDR3aa: CASSQERHISGANVLTF
j_gene: TRBJ1-1; v_gene: TRBV5-1; len: 12; d_gene: NA; abundance: NA; CDR3nt: TGCGCCAGCAGCAACCCGACTCCCGGAGCTTTCTTT; CDR3aa: CASSNPTPGAFF
j_gene: TRBJ2-1; v_gene: TRBV24-1; len: 16; d_gene: TRBD2; abundance: NA; CDR3nt: TGTGCCACCAGTGATCCCACTAGCGGGAGATACAATGAGCAGTTCTTC; CDR3aa: CATSDPTSGRYNEQFF
j_gene: TRBJ2-1; v_gene: TRBV5-8; len: 15; d_gene: TRBD1; abundance: NA; CDR3nt: TGTGCCAGCAGCCGGGGACAGGTCCCGAACAATGAGCAGTTCTTC; CDR3aa: CASSRGQVPNNEQFF
j_gene: TRBJ2-1; v_gene: TRBV24-1; len: 15; d_gene: NA; abundance: NA; CDR3nt: TGTGCCACCAGTGATTCCAGGGTGGGATCCCCTAAGCAGTTCTTC; CDR3aa: CATSDSRVGSPKQFF
j_gene: TRBJ2-7; v_gene: TRBV5-4; len: 13; d_gene: TRBD1; abundance: NA; CDR3nt: TGTGCCAGCAGCTTGGGACAGGGAGATGAGCAGTACTTC; CDR3aa: CASSLGQGDEQYF
j_gene: TRBJ1-2; v_gene: TRBV5-1; len: 14; d_gene: NA; abundance: once; CDR3nt: TGCGCCAGCAGCTTGGTCGGCCAGGGCTATGGCTACACCTTC; CDR3aa: CASSLVGQGYGYTF